The 5 T cell receptor beta chains below come from one sample, sequenced in a study of cytotoxic CD8 clonotypes in ibrutinib-treated CLL. Here immunoSEQ multiplex PCR was the method, and the copy in TCRdb shows in-frame clones only, minus some. Among 25,000 to 30,000 clones listed, roughly 57% were seen once. The sample here was PBMCs, taken before ibrutinib treatment. Receptor source: a human donor with chronic lymphocytic leukemia.

The chain joins TRBV7-8 to TRBJ2-3; D is perhaps TRBD1 or TRBD2 (5 bases each). From germline, CDR1 is SGHVS and CDR2 FQNEAQ. The CDR3 spans 15 residues. The germline V and J ends were trimmed by 3 bases and 1 base, with 11 bases remaining between them. The CDR3: CASSFSGPGTDTQYF. CDR3 DNA: TGTGCCAGCAGCTTTTCGGGACCGGGCACAGATACGCAGTATTTT. Combining the CDR3 with reference TRBV7-8 and TRBJ2-3 gives the whole variable domain GAGVSQSPRYKVAKRGQDVALRCDPISGHVSLFWYQQALGQGPEFLTYFQNEAQLDKSGLPSDRFFAERPEGSVSTLKIQRTQQEDSAVYLCASSFSGPGTDTQYFGPGTRLTVL.

This clone occurred a few times. The chain has TRBV9 and TRBJ2-1; D remains ambiguous. The CDR3 sequence is 14 residues long. CDR1 and CDR2 (germline): SGDLS, YYNGEE. V was cut by 0 bases and J by 0 bases, with 4 bases left in between. The CDR3 is CASSVAGSYNEQFF. The CDR3 DNA reads as TGTGCCAGCAGCGTAGCTGGCTCCTACAATGAGCAGTTCTTC.

The chain carries TRBV6-1 and TRBJ1-2, with D maybe TRBD1 (5 bases). Germline loops: CDR1 MNHNS, CDR2 SASEGT. The germline V and J ends were trimmed by 5 bases and 8 bases, with 15 bases remaining between them. The CDR3 runs to 13 residues. Here the CDR3 DNA reads TGTGCCAGCAGTAAAAGGGGTTCCTGGGGCTACACCTTC. It translates to CASSKRGSWGYTF.

This clone was found a few times. This rearrangement joins TRBV19 to TRBJ1-2, with D maybe TRBD1 (6 bases). CDR3 length equals 12 residues. V lost 3 bases and J 8 bases, leaving 10 bases between the germline ends. The germline gives CDR1 LNHDA, CDR2 SQIVND (reference sequence). This CDR3 is CASSMRGDGYTF. CDR3 DNA: TGTGCCAGTAGTATGAGGGGGGACGGCTACACCTTC.

The genes are TRBV19 and TRBJ2-2; tentatively, D is TRBD2 (5 bases). The germline V and J ends were trimmed by 6 bases and 0 bases, with 17 bases remaining between them. CDR3 length: 17 amino acids. CDR1 and CDR2 from the germline V gene are LNHDA and SQIVND (reference sequence). The CDR3 nucleotides are TGTGCCAGTAGGCCCGGAGAGGGCTACGCGAACACCGGGGAGCTGTTTTTT. This codes for CASRPGEGYANTGELFF.